Shown below are 6 T cell receptor beta chains from a single sample sequenced in a study of regulatory T cells in long-lasting Graves disease. Both iRepertoire HTBI primers and Arm-PCR of CDR3 regions were used to build the TCR beta libraries. TCRdb reprocessed the multiplex PCR reads with MiXCR, giving one entry per CDR3 protein. This sample has about 470,000 distinct CDR3 sequences, with around 21% found just once. Time point described: persistent/refractory GD, antithyroid drugs over 5 years with positive TRAb. The TCR library was made from RNA that had been extracted from PBMCs in TRIzol. Sequences were derived from peripheral blood mononuclear cells (PBMCs), sampled when the disease was refractory, from a patient treated with antithyroid drugs. The receptor set was obtained from a female donor with Graves disease.

This clonotype was detected only a few times. The chain has TRBV3-1 and TRBJ2-7; 8 bases are a match to TRBD1. This CDR3 contains 13 residues. Germline V gives CDR1 LGHDT, CDR2 YNNKEL (reference sequence). Trimming took 3 bases from V and 6 from J; bases not matched to a gene: 4. DNA for the CDR3: TGTGCCAGCAGCCAGTGGACAGGGAGCGAGCAGTACTTC. Translation gives CASSQWTGSEQYF.

In its sample, this clonotype was seen many times. CDR3 region: CASSPARGARYGYTF. CDR3 nucleotide sequence: TGTGCCAGCAGCCCAGCTCGGGGGGCTAGGTATGGCTACACCTTC. The chain recombines TRBV6-1 with TRBJ1-2, with TRBD1 as a possible D gene (6 bases). Germline loops: CDR1 MNHNS, CDR2 SASEGT. The CDR3 consists of 15 residues. Deletions cut 6 bases from V and 5 bases from J, with 19 bases between.

This clonotype was seen ten or more times. The rearrangement joins TRBV6-5 to TRBJ1-2, with D perhaps matching TRBD1 (6 bases). Germline assignment: CDR1 MNHEY and CDR2 SVGAGI. The V and J ends lost 1 base and 4 bases respectively, with 10 bases between them. The CDR3 loop spans 14 amino acids. CDR3 region: CASSYWGRGYGYTF. The DNA of the CDR3 is TGTGCCAGCAGTTACTGGGGGCGGGGCTATGGCTACACCTTC.

This clonotype was counted at least ten times. The chain couples TRBV6-2 or TRBV6-3 to TRBJ2-7; 7 bases are a match to TRBD1. V trimming: 2 bases; J trimming: 2 bases; junction bases outside the gene matches: 3. The germline CDR1 and CDR2 sequences are MNHEY and SVGEGT. The length of the CDR3 is 14 residues. The chain's CDR3 is CASSYHRGPYEQYF. The CDR3 DNA sequence: TGTGCCAGCAGTTACCACAGGGGCCCCTACGAGCAGTACTTC.

V usage is TRBV4-2 and J usage is TRBJ2-5; 11 bases agree with TRBD1. With V trimmed by 1 base and J by 3 bases, 4 bases remained unmatched. This CDR3 spans 16 amino acids. Germline V gene sequence: CDR1 LGHNA, CDR2 YNFKEQ. CDR3 protein: CASSQGGQGVEETQYF. The CDR3 nucleotides are TGTGCCAGCAGCCAAGGGGGACAGGGGGTGGAAGAGACCCAGTACTTC.

The chain combines TRBV6-2 or TRBV6-3 with TRBJ2-7; D not certain. The CDR3 totals 14 residues. Per the germline V gene, CDR1 is MNHEY and CDR2 is SVGEGT. Trimming pared 0 bases from V and 2 bases from J, leaving 8 bases between. The CDR3 reads CASSYSPETYEQYF. The CDR3 region has the DNA TGTGCCAGCAGTTACTCTCCCGAGACCTACGAGCAGTACTTC.